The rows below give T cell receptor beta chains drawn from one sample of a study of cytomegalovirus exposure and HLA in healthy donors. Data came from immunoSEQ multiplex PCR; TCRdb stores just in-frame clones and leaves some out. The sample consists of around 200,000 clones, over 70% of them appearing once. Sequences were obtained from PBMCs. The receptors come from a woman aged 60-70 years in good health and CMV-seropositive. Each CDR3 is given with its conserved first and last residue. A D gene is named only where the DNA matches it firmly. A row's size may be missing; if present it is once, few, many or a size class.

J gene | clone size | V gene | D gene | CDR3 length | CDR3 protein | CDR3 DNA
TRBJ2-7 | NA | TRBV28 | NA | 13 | CASSSDFRLPKYF | TGTGCCAGCAGTTCTGACTTTCGCCTACCTAAGTACTTC
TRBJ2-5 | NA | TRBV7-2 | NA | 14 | CASSLGGRQETQYF | TGTGCCAGCAGCTTAGGCGGCAGACAAGAGACCCAGTACTTC
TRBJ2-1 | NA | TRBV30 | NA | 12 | CAWSVRDKEQFF | TGTGCCTGGAGTGTACGAGACAAAGAGCAGTTCTTC
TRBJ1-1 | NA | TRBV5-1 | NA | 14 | CASSLDRPNTEAFF | TGCGCCAGCAGCTTGGACAGACCGAACACTGAAGCTTTCTTT
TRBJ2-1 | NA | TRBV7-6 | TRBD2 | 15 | CASSPTSGAYNEQFF | TGTGCCAGCAGCCCGACTAGCGGAGCATACAATGAGCAGTTCTTC
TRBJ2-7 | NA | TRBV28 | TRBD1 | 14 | CASNPGTAGHEQYF | TGTGCCAGCAACCCAGGGACAGCAGGGCACGAGCAGTACTTC
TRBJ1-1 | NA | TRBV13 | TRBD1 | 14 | CASSLKSGGTEAFF | TGTGCCAGCAGCTTAAAGTCAGGGGGCACTGAAGCTTTCTTT
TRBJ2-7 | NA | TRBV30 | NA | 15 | CAWSVVPGQSHEQYF | TGTGCCTGGAGTGTAGTTCCAGGTCAATCCCACGAGCAGTACTTC
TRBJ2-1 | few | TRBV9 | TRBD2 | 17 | CASSPKLLARSYNEQFF | TGTGCCAGCAGCCCCAAACTACTAGCGCGCTCCTACAATGAGCAGTTCTTC
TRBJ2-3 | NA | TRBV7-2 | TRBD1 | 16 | CASSLVATGGTDTQYF | TGTGCCAGCAGCTTAGTCGCGACAGGGGGCACAGATACGCAGTATTTT
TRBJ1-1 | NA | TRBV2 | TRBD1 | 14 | CASSEGQGARKAFF | TGTGCCAGCAGCGAGGGACAGGGGGCGAGGAAAGCTTTCTTT
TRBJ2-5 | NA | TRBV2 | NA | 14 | CASRTGTGLGTQYF | TGTGCCAGCAGAACCGGGACTGGACTTGGGACCCAGTACTTC